Reported below is one T cell receptor (beta chain). Its target is not known. The data were taken from a study of post-analysis software for immune sequencing data. Overall study results and limits: Patients showed TRBV5-6, TRBV5-1 and TRBV20-1 among four to six TRBV segments more frequent than in controls.

V lost 3 bases, J lost 2 bases, and 13 bases lay in between. Germline V lookup: CDR1 MDHEN, CDR2 SYDVKM. The CDR3 is 15 amino acids. TCR beta cDNA libraries had unique molecular identifiers. In TCRdb, the PCR reads were re-called with MiXCR into one record per CDR3 protein. The sample includes more than 500,000 distinct CDR3 sequences, around a third seen only once; the top ten take 4.5% to 7.5%. The source of this sequence is a girl younger than 18 with multiple sclerosis. The chain carries TRBV28 and TRBJ2-5, with D perhaps assigned TRBD1 or TRBD2 (6 bases each). Material: blood. The CDR3 DNA sequence: TGTGCCAGCAGTTTTAAGGGGGGCTGGCAAGAGACCCAGTACTTC. Protein product: CASSFKGGWQETQYF.